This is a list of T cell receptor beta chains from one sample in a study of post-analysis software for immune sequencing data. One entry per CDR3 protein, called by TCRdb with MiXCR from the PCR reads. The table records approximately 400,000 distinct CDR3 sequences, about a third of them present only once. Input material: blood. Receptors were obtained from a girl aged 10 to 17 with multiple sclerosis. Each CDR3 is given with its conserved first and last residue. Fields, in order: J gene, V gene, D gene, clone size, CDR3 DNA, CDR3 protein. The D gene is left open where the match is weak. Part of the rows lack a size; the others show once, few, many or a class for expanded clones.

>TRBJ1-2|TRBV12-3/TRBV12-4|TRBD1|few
TGTGCCAGCAGTTTATCGACAGGGGTGTCTGGCTACACCTTC
CASSLSTGVSGYTF
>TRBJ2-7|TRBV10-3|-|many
TGTGCCATCAGTGAGCGTGTGGTGGAGCAGTACTTC
CAISERVVEQYF
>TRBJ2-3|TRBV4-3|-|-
TGCGCCAGCAGCCACGGGGGCCCTACAGATACGCAGTATTTT
CASSHGGPTDTQYF
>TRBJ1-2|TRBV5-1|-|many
TGTGCCAGCAGTTTAGGCAGGGACTATGGCTACACCTTC
CASSLGRDYGYTF
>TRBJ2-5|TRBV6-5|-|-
TGTGCCAGCAGTAACCGGGACACACGCGTAGAGACCCAGTACTTC
CASSNRDTRVETQYF
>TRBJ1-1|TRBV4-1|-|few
TGCGCCAGCAGCCAATGGAATTCCGTTCTGAACACTGAAGCTTTCTTT
CASSQWNSVLNTEAFF
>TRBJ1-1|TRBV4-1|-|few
TGCGCCAGCACCCGGATTCCGGCGAACACTGAAGCTTTCTTT
CASTRIPANTEAFF
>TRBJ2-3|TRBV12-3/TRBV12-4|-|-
TGTGCCAGCGCCCTATGGGGGTCCCCCACAGATGCGCAGTATTTT
CASALWGSPTDAQYF
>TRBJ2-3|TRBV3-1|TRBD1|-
TGTGCCAGCAGTCTGGACAGGGACGGCACAGATACGCAGTATTTT
CASSLDRDGTDTQYF
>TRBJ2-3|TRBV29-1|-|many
TGCAGCGTTGCCACAGGGAGGACAGATACGCAGTATTTT
CSVATGRTDTQYF
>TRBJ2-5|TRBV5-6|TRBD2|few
TGTGCCAGCAGGATGGACCCGGGACTAGCGAGACAAGAGACCCAGTACTTC
CASRMDPGLARQETQYF